The 15 T cell receptor beta chains below come from one sample, sequenced in a study of PD-1 blockade in classical Hodgkin lymphoma. Regarding time point: cycle 4 day 1 (C4D1), after 6 weeks of nivolumab. Brentuximab vedotin exposure varied, and every patient relapsed after autologous stem cell transplantation. TCRdb keeps only in-frame clones here, not all; method: immunoSEQ multiplex PCR. This table has 27,000 or so clones, 72% appearing once. This specimen consisted of peripheral blood mononuclear cells (PBMCs), obtained before the fourth cycle of nivolumab. The receptors shown here come from a human donor with classical Hodgkin lymphoma.

The rearrangement joins TRBV9 to TRBJ1-1; D is unclear. There are 13 residues in the CDR3. Trimming shortened V by 7 bases and J by 7 bases, and 17 bases separated the two germline ends. Germline lookup yields CDR1 SGDLS and CDR2 YYNGEE. The CDR3 bases are TGTGCCAGCTTAGGTGCCTCGAGTGGTGAAGCTTTCTTT. Translating it yields CASLGASSGEAFF.

The chain links TRBV28 to TRBJ2-1; the D is unclear. Germline CDR1 reads MDHEN; CDR2 reads SYDVKM. V lost 8 bases to trimming and J lost 4 bases, with 21 bases between them. This CDR3 comprises 16 residues. The CDR3 DNA reads as TGTGCCAGCCCTCCGTCTCCGGGCCAGCCGTACAATGAGCAGTTCTTC. This encodes CASPPSPGQPYNEQFF.

V is TRBV5-6 and J is TRBJ2-5, with D possibly being TRBD2 (6 bases). The germline V gene encodes CDR1 SGHDT and CDR2 YYEEEE. The CDR3 is 15 residues long. Deletions cut 0 bases from V and 1 base from J, with 10 bases between. The CDR3 nucleotides read TGTGCCAGCAGCTTGGCCGGGACTCCCCAAGAGACCCAGTACTTC. Translated: CASSLAGTPQETQYF.

V gene TRBV13 combines with J gene TRBJ2-7; maybe TRBD2 (6 bases). CDR1 and CDR2 from the germline V gene are PRHDT and FYEKMQ (reference sequence). V lost 0 bases and J 2 bases, leaving 11 bases between the germline ends. The CDR3 extends over 15 amino acids. CDR3 nucleotides: TGTGCCAGCAGCTTAGGCTTAGCGGAAGCCTACGAGCAGTACTTC. As protein: CASSLGLAEAYEQYF.

The J gene is TRBJ1-2, the V gene TRBV7-9, with D unclear. The CDR3 is 11 amino acids. Trimming shortened V by 5 bases and J by 4 bases, and 5 bases separated the two germline ends. Germline V gives CDR1 SEHNR, CDR2 FQNEAQ (reference sequence). DNA of the CDR3: TGTGCCAGCAGCCCTGGCTATGGCTACACCTTC. Amino acids: CASSPGYGYTF.

The sample holds a few counts of this clone. This chain uses TRBV30 with TRBJ2-1; a weak D match, TRBD2 (6 bases). V was pared by 2 bases and J by 2 bases, with 10 bases between. Per the germline V gene, CDR1 is GTSNPN and CDR2 is SVGIG (reference sequence). This CDR3 has 14 residues. The DNA for the CDR3 is TGTGCCTGGAGTCGGGGACTTACCTACAATGAGCAGTTCTTC. As protein: CAWSRGLTYNEQFF. Full variable domain (remainder filled in from reference TRBV30 and TRBJ2-1): SQTIHQWPATLVQPVGSPLSLECTVEGTSNPNLYWYRQAAGRGLQLLFYSVGIGQISSEVPQNLSASRPQDRQFILSSKKLLLSDSGFYLCAWSRGLTYNEQFFGPGTRLTVL.

This chain connects TRBV6-6 to TRBJ1-2, with D unresolved. Trimming cost V 2 bases and J 9 bases, with 13 bases left between them. This CDR3 spans 13 amino acids. CDR1 MNHNY and CDR2 SVGAGI come from the germline V gene (reference sequence). The DNA for the CDR3 is TGTGCCAGCAGTTACGGGGAAGCAGGACGCTACACCTTC. Its translation is CASSYGEAGRYTF.

This chain joins TRBV11-2 and TRBJ1-1; D uncertain. V was cut by 3 bases and J by 1 base, with 9 bases left in between. The CDR3 runs 14 residues. Per the germline V gene, CDR1 is SGHAT and CDR2 is FQNNGV. The CDR3 region is CASSFRAGNTEAFF. CDR3 DNA: TGTGCCAGCAGCTTCCGCGCAGGGAACACTGAAGCTTTCTTT.

The chain uses TRBV19 and TRBJ2-2; 9 nucleotides align to TRBD2. This CDR3 comprises 20 residues. Germline CDR1 reads LNHDA; CDR2 reads SQIVND (reference sequence). V dropped 3 bases and J dropped 0; count of bases not matched to a gene: 14. The CDR3 region is CASSIKILTSGFANTGELFF. The CDR3 nucleotides read TGTGCCAGTAGTATTAAAATCCTTACTAGCGGGTTCGCGAACACCGGGGAGCTGTTTTTT. The full variable domain, with the rest looked up from reference TRBV19 and TRBJ2-2, is DGGITQSPKYLFRKEGQNVTLSCEQNLNHDAMYWYRQDPGQGLRLIYYSQIVNDFQKGDIAEGYSVSREKKESFPLTVTSAQKNPTAFYLCASSIKILTSGFANTGELFFGEGSRLTVL.

V usage is TRBV2 and J usage is TRBJ2-3; D gene ambiguous. This CDR3 spans 16 amino acids. Deletions cut 6 bases from V and 2 bases from J, with 18 bases between. Germline CDR1 reads SNHLY; CDR2 reads FYNNEI. The CDR3 here is CASSTPLGPYTDTQYF. The CDR3 DNA reads as TGTGCCAGCAGCACCCCCCTAGGACCGTACACAGATACGCAGTATTTT.

This clone was counted a single time. The chain combines TRBV6-5 with TRBJ1-1; 8 bases are shared with TRBD1. V dropped 4 bases and J dropped 4; count of bases not matched to a gene: 8. The CDR3 is 15 amino acids. Germline CDR1 MNHEY, CDR2 SVGAGI. The CDR3 bases are TGTGCCAGCAGTTTTACAGGGGGTGGGATCACTGAAGCTTTCTTT. Amino acids: CASSFTGGGITEAFF.

The genes are TRBV11-2 and TRBJ2-5; D may correspond to TRBD1 or TRBD2 (5 bases each). In germline, CDR1 is SGHAT, CDR2 FQNNGV. V was cut by 5 bases and J by 2 bases, with 15 bases left in between. The CDR3 consists of 15 residues. DNA for the CDR3: TGTGCCAGCAGCGTACGGGACGCATCTCAAGAGACCCAGTACTTC. It yields the protein CASSVRDASQETQYF.

This chain joins TRBV30 and TRBJ2-1, with 9 positions matching TRBD2. The germline CDR1 and CDR2 sequences are GTSNPN and SVGIG (reference sequence). The CDR3 contains 17 residues. V was pared by 2 bases and J by 4 bases, with 12 bases of the junction left unmatched. CDR3 sequence: CAWSLRPSGIKYNEQFF. Here the CDR3 DNA reads TGTGCCTGGAGTCTGCGCCCTAGCGGGATCAAATACAATGAGCAGTTCTTC.

The V gene is TRBV18, the J gene TRBJ1-5; TRBD1 matches at 9 bases. Germline assignment: CDR1 KGHSH and CDR2 LQKENI. The CDR3 loop spans 17 amino acids. The trim removed 5 bases at V and 3 bases at J, leaving 11 bases unmatched. Written as DNA, the CDR3 is TGTGCCAGCTCAGCCTTCAGCGGGACAGGGTACAATCAGCCCCAGCATTTT. Its translation is CASSAFSGTGYNQPQHF.

The chain has TRBV5-4 and TRBJ1-6, with D perhaps TRBD1 (5 bases). The germline V and J ends were trimmed by 0 bases and 7 bases, with 11 bases remaining between them. CDR3 size: 15 residues. Germline CDR1 and CDR2: SGHNT and YYREEE (reference sequence). The CDR3 sequence is CASSLGTLGNSPLHF. The CDR3 region has the DNA TGTGCCAGCAGCTTGGGGACATTGGGGAATTCACCCCTCCACTTT.